Sequencing of this TCR beta chain was carried out in a study of human T cells and chemical hapten exposure (dated by TCRdb to the early 2020s). About the investigation overall: For sensitization, 2% DPC in acetone was applied to a roughly 2 cm by roughly 2 cm area of upper inner arm skin. Blood for TCR sequencing was provided by twenty-nine alopecia patients at one to four time points (pre-sensitization, 2, 6 and 24 weeks). Peripheral blood TCR repertoire changes were tracked in vivo in alopecia patients during primary and secondary sensitization to the hapten diphenylcyclopropenone (DPC). Libraries were combined into a pool for sequencing, and differences in TCR yield between samples came mainly from small differences in library volumes within the pool. Blood was sampled from patients pre-sensitization (week 0) and at 2, 6 and about 24 weeks after DPC sensitization. Patch tests used Finn chambers with 0.01% DPC on the upper back, scored after 6 days by International Contact Dermatitis Research Group standards. Alopecia areata with under or over 50% scalp involvement, alopecia totalis and alopecia universalis were represented in the patient cohort, which was mostly female. Patients additionally received weekly therapeutic DPC doses to the scalp throughout the roughly 25-week study period. Study-wide findings and limitations: Repeated subsampling changed both the strength of the expansion versus patch-test correlation and the threshold at which that correlation became significant. DPC sensitization did not change the number of TCRs with a frequency above 1 in 1000, and there was no evidence of changes in global repertoire structure. Because every patient had alopecia, a presumed autoimmune disease, the patients' immune response might differ from that of healthy individuals. Significantly more large CDR3 similarity clusters were formed by expanded TCRs than by pre-sensitization or healthy control sets, consistent with antigen-driven responses. The number of PT1 expanded TCRs positively correlated with patch test score, significant at thresholds 8, 16 and 32 but not 4.

This clonotype was counted ten times or more. The target of this receptor is not known. No much larger clone exists at a distance of one base, and base qualities are not known. Library construction relied on RACE. The run used a NextSeq 500. During library preparation, unique molecular identifiers were attached to individual cDNA molecules so that TCRs could be counted quantitatively and reproducibly. Both TCR alpha and TCR beta chains were sequenced from each blood RNA sample. Turning to the authors' computational methods: A median of about 89,000 TCRs per sample was observed, with a range of about 23,224 to 690,600. The Decombinator software suite was used to annotate V, J and CDR3 in the TCR reads. To make PS versus PT1 abundance plots, every sample was subsampled to the same number of TCRs (28,000). TCRs were defined as expanded if absent before sensitization and observed at least eight times at the 2-week time point. TCRdb reprocessed the public reads (quality trimming at Q25 with fastp, clone calling with MiXCR) and kept in-frame beta chains. Under each unique CDR3 protein, matching rows form one entry showing the most common genes and DNA. These V and J calls are TCRdb output, not the study's own analysis. Present in this sample are tens of thousands of distinct CDR3 sequences, about 6.6% of which were seen just once. Around 1.3% of the sample rests with the top ten.

This specimen's time point label, per the study, means: patch test 2, 6 weeks after DPC sensitization. Read against the paper, the sample's treatment or condition label means: therapeutic diphenylcyclopropenone sensitization with weekly scalp DPC. At every patch-test visit, the blood draw took place before the patch test was put on. Patients were considered eligible if aged 18 to 70, diagnosed with alopecia and deemed suitable for DPC therapy, and patients were excluded if pregnant. Total RNA was extracted from unfractionated whole blood collected in Tempus Blood RNA tubes. Taken from the germline V gene (reference sequence), the CDR1 and CDR2 loops are MNHNY and SVGAGI. The CDR3, cysteine through phenylalanine, is 11 amino acids long. The kept DNA is CDR3 alone, 33 bases in frame from the first base. The germline ends are 10 bases apart after V is trimmed by 8 bases and J by 6 bases.

The specimen was whole blood, collected in connection with sensitization to the hapten diphenylcyclopropenone (DPC). The chain couples TRBV6-6 to TRBJ1-1; perhaps TRBD1 is the D gene, with 5 bases matching. The source is a woman in her twenties or thirties with alopecia areata. Some clones in this sample may be carry-over from other donors' samples. The DNA is as follows: TGTGCCAGCGGGGGTAGTGCTGAAGCTTTCTTT. This encodes CASGGSAEAFF.